This TCR beta chain derives from a study of blood T cell repertoires in COVID-19. The overall study: Specimens from acute and convalescent COVID-19 originated in the United States, Italy and Spain. T cells, B-cell-depleted T cells, or PBMCs provided the cDNA or gDNA that served as material.

The germline CDR1 and CDR2 sequences are SGHNT and YENEEA. Trimming cost V 4 bases and J 5 bases, with 21 bases left between them. CDR3 length equals 18 residues. Methods used by the authors: Amplified reference gene primers provided the basis for estimating nucleated cell counts. The protocol was immunoSEQ multiplex PCR, while the TCRdb copy is restricted to in-frame clones and leaves out a portion. V and J calls and clone size follow that table, whereas D and trimming were derived from the DNA. This table has 85,000 to 90,000 clones, approximately 92% appearing once. The receptor's source is a woman older than 75 with active COVID-19. The V call is TRBV11-3, the J call TRBJ1-6; possibly TRBD1 for D (5 bases). Source material: peripheral blood. The CDR3 reads CASSSPSMARVHNSPLHF. CDR3 DNA sequence: TGTGCCAGCAGCTCCCCGTCGATGGCCAGGGTTCATAATTCACCCCTCCACTTT.